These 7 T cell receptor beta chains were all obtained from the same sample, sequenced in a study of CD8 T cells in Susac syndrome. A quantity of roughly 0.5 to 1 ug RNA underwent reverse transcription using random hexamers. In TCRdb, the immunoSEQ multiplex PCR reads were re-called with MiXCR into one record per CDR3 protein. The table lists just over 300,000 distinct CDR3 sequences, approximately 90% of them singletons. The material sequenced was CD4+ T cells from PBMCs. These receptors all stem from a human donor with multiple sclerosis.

Here the CDR3 DNA reads TGCGCCAGCACCCGCGGGATTCCCACAGATACGCAGTATTTT. This gives the protein CASTRGIPTDTQYF. The rearrangement joins TRBV5-1 to TRBJ2-3, with D perhaps TRBD2 (6 bases). Germline assignment: CDR1 SGHRS and CDR2 YFSETQ. The germline V and J ends were trimmed by 6 bases and 2 bases, with 13 bases remaining between them. CDR3 length equals 14 residues. Based on the CDR3 plus reference TRBV5-1 and TRBJ2-3, the full variable domain is KAGVTQTPRYLIKTRGQQVTLSCSPISGHRSVSWYQQTPGQGLQFLFEYFSETQRNKGNFPGRFSGRQFSNSRSEMNVSTLELGDSALYLCASTRGIPTDTQYFGPGTRLTVL.

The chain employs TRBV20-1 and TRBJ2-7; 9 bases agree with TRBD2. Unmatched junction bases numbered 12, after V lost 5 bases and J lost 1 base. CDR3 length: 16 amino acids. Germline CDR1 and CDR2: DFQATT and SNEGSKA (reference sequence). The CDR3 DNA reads TGCAGTGCTGCGGTAGGAGCGGGGGGCCGATCCTACGAGCAGTACTTC. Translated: CSAAVGAGGRSYEQYF.

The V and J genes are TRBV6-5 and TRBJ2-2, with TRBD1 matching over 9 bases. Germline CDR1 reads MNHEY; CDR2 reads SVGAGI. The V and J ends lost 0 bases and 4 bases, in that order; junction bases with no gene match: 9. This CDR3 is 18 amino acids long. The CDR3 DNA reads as TGTGCCAGCAGTTACTCCCGGACAGGGGATTTGGGCACCGGGGAGCTGTTTTTT. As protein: CASSYSRTGDLGTGELFF.

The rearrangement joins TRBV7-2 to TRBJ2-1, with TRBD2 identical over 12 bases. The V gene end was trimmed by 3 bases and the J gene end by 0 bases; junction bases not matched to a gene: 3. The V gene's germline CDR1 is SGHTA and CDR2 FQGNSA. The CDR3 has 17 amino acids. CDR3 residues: CASSFTSGRSSYNEQFF. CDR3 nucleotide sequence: TGTGCCAGCAGCTTCACTAGCGGGAGGAGCTCCTACAATGAGCAGTTCTTC. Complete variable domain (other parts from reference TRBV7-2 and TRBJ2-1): GAGVSQSPSNKVTEKGKDVELRCDPISGHTALYWYRQSLGQGLEFLIYFQGNSAPDKSGLPSDRFSAERTGGSVSTLTIQRTQQEDSAVYLCASSFTSGRSSYNEQFFGPGTRLTVL.

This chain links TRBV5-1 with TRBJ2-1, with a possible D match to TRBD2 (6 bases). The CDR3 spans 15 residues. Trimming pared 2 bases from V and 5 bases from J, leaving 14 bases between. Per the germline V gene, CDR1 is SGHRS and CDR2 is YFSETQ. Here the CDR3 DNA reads TGCGCCAGCAGCTTCGACAGCGGGCCTGACAATGAGCAGTTCTTC. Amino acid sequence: CASSFDSGPDNEQFF.

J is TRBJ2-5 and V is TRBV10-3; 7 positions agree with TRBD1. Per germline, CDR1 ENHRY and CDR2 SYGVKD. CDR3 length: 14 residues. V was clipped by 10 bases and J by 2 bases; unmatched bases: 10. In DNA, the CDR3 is TGTGCCACCCACCCAGGGACAGCACAAGAGACCCAGTACTTC. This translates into CATHPGTAQETQYF.

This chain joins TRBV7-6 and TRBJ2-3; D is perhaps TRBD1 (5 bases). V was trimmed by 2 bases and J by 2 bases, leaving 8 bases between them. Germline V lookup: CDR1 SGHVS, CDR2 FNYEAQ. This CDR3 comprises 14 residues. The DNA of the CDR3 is TGTGCCAGCAGCTTAAGACAGATCACAGATACGCAGTATTTT. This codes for CASSLRQITDTQYF.